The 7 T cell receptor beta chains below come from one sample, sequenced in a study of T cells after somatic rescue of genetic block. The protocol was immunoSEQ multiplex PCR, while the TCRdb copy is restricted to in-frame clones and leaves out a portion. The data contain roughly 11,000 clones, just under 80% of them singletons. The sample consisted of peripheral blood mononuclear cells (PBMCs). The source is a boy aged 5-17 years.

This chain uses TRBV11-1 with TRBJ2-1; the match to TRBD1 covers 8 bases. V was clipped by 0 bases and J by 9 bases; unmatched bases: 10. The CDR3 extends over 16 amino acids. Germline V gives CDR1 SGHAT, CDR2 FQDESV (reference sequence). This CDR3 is CASSLAGFGQGVEQFF. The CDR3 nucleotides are TGTGCCAGCAGCTTAGCAGGGTTCGGACAGGGAGTTGAGCAGTTCTTC.

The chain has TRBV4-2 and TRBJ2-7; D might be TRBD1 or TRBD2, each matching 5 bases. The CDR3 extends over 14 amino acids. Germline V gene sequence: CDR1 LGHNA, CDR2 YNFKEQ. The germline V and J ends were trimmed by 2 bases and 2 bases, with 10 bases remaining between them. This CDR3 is CASSQLQGPYEQYF. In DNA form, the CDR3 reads TGTGCCAGCAGCCAACTCCAGGGACCCTACGAGCAGTACTTC.

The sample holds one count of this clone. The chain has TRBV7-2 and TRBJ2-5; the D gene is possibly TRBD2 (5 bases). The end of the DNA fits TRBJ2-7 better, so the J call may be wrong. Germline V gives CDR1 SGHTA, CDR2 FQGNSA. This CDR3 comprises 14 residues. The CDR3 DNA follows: TGTGCCAGCAGCTTAGGGGGAGTTGGATACGAGCAGTACTTC. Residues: CASSLGGVGYEQYF.

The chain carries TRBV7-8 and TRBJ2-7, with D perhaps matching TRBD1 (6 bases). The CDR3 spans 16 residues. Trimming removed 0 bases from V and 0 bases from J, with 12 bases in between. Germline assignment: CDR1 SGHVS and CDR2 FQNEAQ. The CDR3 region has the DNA TGTGCCAGCAGCTTAGCGCCCCGGACAGCCTCCTACGAGCAGTACTTC. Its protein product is CASSLAPRTASYEQYF.

CDR3 residues: CASRSRVRSYNEQFF. In nucleotides, the CDR3 is TGTGCCAGCAGAAGCAGGGTTCGCTCCTACAATGAGCAGTTCTTC. This chain uses TRBV6-5 with TRBJ2-1, with D possibly TRBD1 on 5 matching bases. Germline loops: CDR1 MNHEY, CDR2 SVGAGI. V lost 6 bases and J 0 bases, leaving 12 bases between the germline ends. The length of the CDR3 is 15 residues.

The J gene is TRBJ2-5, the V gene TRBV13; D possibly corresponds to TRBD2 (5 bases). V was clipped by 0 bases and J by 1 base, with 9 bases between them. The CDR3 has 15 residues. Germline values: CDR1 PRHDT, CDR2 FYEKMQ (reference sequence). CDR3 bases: TGTGCCAGCAGCTTAGGAAGAGGGAGCCAAGAGACCCAGTACTTC. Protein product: CASSLGRGSQETQYF.

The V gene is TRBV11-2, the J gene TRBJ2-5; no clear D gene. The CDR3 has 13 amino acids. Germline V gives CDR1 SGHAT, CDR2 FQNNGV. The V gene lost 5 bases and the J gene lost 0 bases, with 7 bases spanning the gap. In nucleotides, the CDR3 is TGTGCCAGCAGCCCATGGTACCAAGAGACCCAGTACTTC. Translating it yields CASSPWYQETQYF.